This passage covers 27 T cell receptor beta chains from one sample sequenced in a study of shared clonotypes between healthy human individuals. CD45RO-negative, CCR7-positively selected cells formed the naive CD8 fraction, excluding terminally differentiated effector memory CD45RA+ cells. Sequencing used immunoSEQ multiplex PCR; TCRdb keeps in-frame clones, though not all of them. The repertoire includes hundreds of thousands of clones, nearly 95% of them detected once, and around 24% sits in the top ten. The sequenced sample was naive CD8+ T cells sorted from blood. Receptors were obtained from a man younger than 45 in good health.

The chain joins TRBV2 to TRBJ2-3, with D perhaps TRBD2 (5 bases). The length of the CDR3 is 13 residues. Looked up from germline, CDR1 is SNHLY and CDR2 is FYNNEI. V lost 9 bases to trimming and J lost 0 bases, with 10 bases between them. The DNA of the CDR3 is TGTGCCAGGGGCGGGCAGAGCACAGATACGCAGTATTTT. Translated: CARGGQSTDTQYF.

This chain links TRBV6-6 with TRBJ2-7; 8 bases match TRBD1. V was pared by 4 bases and J by 6 bases, with 11 bases of the junction left unmatched. This CDR3 spans 15 amino acids. Germline CDR1 MNHNY, CDR2 SVGAGI (reference sequence). The CDR3 DNA is TGTGCCAGCAGTTCACGGACAGGGATGCGAACCGAGCAGTACTTC. Residues: CASSSRTGMRTEQYF.

This chain uses TRBV5-1 with TRBJ2-5; a weak D match, TRBD2 (6 bases). Trimming removed 3 bases at V and 2 bases at J, with 8 bases between. The germline CDR1 and CDR2 sequences are SGHRS and YFSETQ. CDR3 length: 13 residues. The CDR3 is CASSSGLQETQYF. The CDR3, as DNA: TGCGCCAGCAGCTCGGGACTTCAAGAGACCCAGTACTTC.

This sequence joins TRBV14 and TRBJ2-7; 7 bases are shared with TRBD2. Germline CDR1 SGHDN, CDR2 FVKESK. J lost 6 bases, V lost 4 bases, and 3 bases had no gene match. The CDR3 is made up of 12 amino acids. CDR3 sequence (DNA): TGTGCCAGCAGCCCCGCGGGAGCCGAGCAGTACTTC. It encodes CASSPAGAEQYF. Combining the CDR3 with reference TRBV14 and TRBJ2-7 gives the whole variable domain EAGVTQFPSHSVIEKGQTVTLRCDPISGHDNLYWYRRVMGKEIKFLLHFVKESKQDESGMPNNRFLAERTGGTYSTLKVQPAELEDSGVYFCASSPAGAEQYFGPGTRLTVT.

The genes are TRBV30 and TRBJ2-1, with TRBD2 identical over 8 bases. Trimming at V came to 2 bases and at J to 7 bases, leaving 7 bases not matched to a gene. The germline V gene encodes CDR1 GTSNPN and CDR2 SVGIG (reference sequence). CDR3 length: 14 amino acids. In nucleotides, the CDR3 is TGTGCCTGGAGTCCGGGACTAGGGAATAATGAGCAGTTCTTC. This codes for CAWSPGLGNNEQFF.

The DNA of the CDR3 is TGCAGCGTTGGGAGGTTGGACAGCCAAGAGACCCAGTACTTC. Its protein is CSVGRLDSQETQYF. The chain carries TRBV29-1 and TRBJ2-5; TRBD1 might be the D (6 bases). Germline V gene data show CDR1 as SQVTM and CDR2 as ANQGSEA. CDR3 length: 14 residues. V was pared by 4 bases and J by 1 base, with 13 bases between. Filled out from reference TRBV29-1 and TRBJ2-5, the complete variable domain reads SAVISQKPSRDICQRGTSLTIQCQVDSQVTMMFWYRQQPGQSLTLIATANQGSEATYESGFVIDKFPISRPNLTFSTLTVSNMSPEDSSIYLCSVGRLDSQETQYFGPGTRLLVL.

A note on this clone: The same CDR3 arises from other DNA sequences in this sample as well. The chain couples TRBV11-2 to TRBJ2-3; 8 bases map to TRBD2. Germline V lookup: CDR1 SGHAT, CDR2 FQNNGV. The trim removed 0 bases at V and 0 bases at J, leaving 2 bases unmatched. The CDR3 consists of 16 residues. As DNA, the CDR3 is TGTGCCAGCAGCTTAGAGTTAGCGGGGAGCACAGATACGCAGTATTTT. Protein product: CASSLELAGSTDTQYF.

The sample holds one count of this clone. The chain links TRBV14 to TRBJ2-1; D is possibly TRBD2 (6 bases). Germline V gives CDR1 SGHDN, CDR2 FVKESK. This CDR3 has 15 residues. The V and J ends lost 2 bases and 7 bases respectively, with 15 bases between them. The CDR3 DNA follows: TGTGCCAGCAGCCAAAATCGATGGGGGAGGAATGAGCAGTTCTTC. This translates into CASSQNRWGRNEQFF.

In its sample, this clone was seen once. V usage is TRBV15 and J usage is TRBJ1-2; no reliable D call. This CDR3 region has 15 residues. Trimming left V 3 bases short and J 1 base short, with 12 bases between. The germline V gene encodes CDR1 LNHNV and CDR2 YYDKDF (reference sequence). DNA of the CDR3: TGTGCCACCAGCAGGGACCGAGACATTAACTATGGCTACACCTTC. As protein: CATSRDRDINYGYTF. Drawing the rest from reference TRBV15 and TRBJ1-2, the complete variable domain is DAMVIQNPRYQVTQFGKPVTLSCSQTLNHNVMYWYQQKSSQAPKLLFHYYDKDFNNEADTPDNFQSRRPNTSFCFLDIRSPGLGDTAMYLCATSRDRDINYGYTFGSGTRLTVV.

The chain has TRBV27 and TRBJ2-7; a weak D match, TRBD2 (5 bases). Germline values: CDR1 MNHEY, CDR2 SMNVEV (reference sequence). V was trimmed by 1 base and J by 5 bases, leaving 18 bases between them. The CDR3 contains 16 residues. In DNA, the CDR3 is TGTGCCAGCAGTTTATTAACGAATGCGGGCCCGGACGAGCAGTACTTC. Its translation is CASSLLTNAGPDEQYF.

CDR3 region: CASSVEGGRAYEQYF. CDR3 bases: TGTGCCAGCAGCGTAGAAGGCGGGCGGGCCTACGAGCAGTACTTC. The rearrangement links TRBV9 to TRBJ2-7; TRBD2 might be the D (5 bases). V lost 0 bases and J lost 2, with 12 bases in between. CDR3 length: 15 amino acids. Germline V CDR1 and CDR2: SGDLS, YYNGEE.

The chain joins TRBV5-1 to TRBJ1-2; no clear D gene. The CDR3 consists of 15 residues. V dropped 4 bases and J dropped 4 bases, with 17 bases sitting between them. Germline CDR1 SGHRS, CDR2 YFSETQ. The CDR3 protein is CASSPVDGPSYGYTF. The CDR3 DNA reads as TGCGCCAGCAGCCCGGTCGATGGGCCCTCCTATGGCTACACCTTC.

The chain joins TRBV7-9 to TRBJ1-2; tentative D call: TRBD1 (6 bases). CDR3 length: 13 amino acids. In germline, CDR1 is SEHNR, CDR2 FQNEAQ (reference sequence). The ends were cut back, 5 bases at V and 1 base at J, with 8 bases in the middle. The CDR3 here is CASSADSNYGYTF. The CDR3 bases are TGTGCCAGCAGCGCGGACAGTAACTATGGCTACACCTTC. Complete variable domain (other parts from reference TRBV7-9 and TRBJ1-2): DTGVSQNPRHKITKRGQNVTFRCDPISEHNRLYWYRQTLGQGPEFLTYFQNEAQLEKSRLLSDRFSAERPKGSFSTLEIQRTEQGDSAMYLCASSADSNYGYTFGSGTRLTVV.

The V and J genes are TRBV5-5 and TRBJ2-7; D is unresolved. This CDR3 comprises 14 residues. Germline V gene lookup returns CDR1 SGHKS and CDR2 YYEKEE (reference sequence). V gave up 0 bases and J gave up 0 bases, with 7 bases separating them. This CDR3 is CASSLAVGSYEQYF. In nucleotides, the CDR3 is TGTGCCAGCAGCTTGGCAGTGGGCTCCTACGAGCAGTACTTC.

The chain carries TRBV28 and TRBJ1-5, with a possible D match to TRBD1 (6 bases). The germline V gene has CDR1 MDHEN and CDR2 SYDVKM. The CDR3 runs to 15 residues. V was clipped by 2 bases and J by 1 base, with 9 bases between them. The CDR3 DNA sequence: TGTGCCAGCAGTTTAGCAACAGGGAGCAATCAGCCCCAGCATTTT. Residues: CASSLATGSNQPQHF. The whole variable domain, remainder taken from reference TRBV28 and TRBJ1-5, is DVKVTQSSRYLVKRTGEKVFLECVQDMDHENMFWYRQDPGLGLRLIYFSYDVKMKEKGDIPEGYSVSREKKERFSLILESASTNQTSMYLCASSLATGSNQPQHFGDGTRLSIL.

The CDR3 DNA reads TGCGCCAGCAGCTTGGAGGCAGGGCCCTACGAGCAGTACTTC. Encoded protein: CASSLEAGPYEQYF. V is TRBV5-1 and J is TRBJ2-7; possible D gene TRBD1, 5 bases. CDR3 length: 14 residues. The germline gives CDR1 SGHRS, CDR2 YFSETQ. Between the trimmed V and J ends, which lost 0 bases and 2 bases, there was a span of 9 bases.

V usage is TRBV28 and J usage is TRBJ2-3; TRBD2 aligns across 13 bases. V lost 3 bases and J lost 4; bases outside the gene matches: 4. This CDR3 is 16 amino acids long. From germline, CDR1 is MDHEN and CDR2 SYDVKM. CDR3 nucleotide sequence: TGTGCCAGCAGTTTCGGACTAGCGGGAGTCTCAGATACGCAGTATTTT. As protein: CASSFGLAGVSDTQYF.

V and J are TRBV13 and TRBJ2-7; 8 positions match TRBD1. This CDR3 has 15 amino acids. Germline V gene sequence: CDR1 PRHDT, CDR2 FYEKMQ (reference sequence). V lost 0 bases and J lost 6; bases outside the gene matches: 7. CDR3 DNA sequence: TGTGCCAGCAGCTTAGGCAGGGGGCTAATCGGCGAGCAGTACTTC. Protein: CASSLGRGLIGEQYF.

This clone was counted between two and nine times. The rearrangement uses TRBV27 and TRBJ2-7; D may match TRBD1 or TRBD2 (5 bases each). Trimming pared 4 bases from V and 5 bases from J, leaving 15 bases between. Germline-derived CDR1 and CDR2 are MNHEY and SMNVEV (reference sequence). The CDR3 covers 14 residues. CDR3 coding DNA: TGTGCCAGCAGTTATGGGGGTCCGGGGAACGAGCAGTACTTC. It yields the protein CASSYGGPGNEQYF.

The CDR3: CASSLGTGGNEQYF. The CDR3 DNA reads TGTGCCAGCAGCTTAGGGACAGGGGGGAACGAGCAGTACTTC. This sequence joins TRBV7-6 and TRBJ2-7; 10 positions match TRBD1. The germline CDR1 and CDR2 sequences are SGHVS and FNYEAQ. The J segment lost 5 bases and the V segment lost 1 base, leaving 2 bases of the junction unmatched. The CDR3 is made up of 14 amino acids. Drawing the rest from reference TRBV7-6 and TRBJ2-7, the complete variable domain is GAGVSQSPRYKVTKRGQDVALRCDPISGHVSLYWYRQALGQGPEFLTYFNYEAQQDKSGLPNDRFSAERPEGSISTLTIQRTEQRDSAMYRCASSLGTGGNEQYFGPGTRLTVT.

This chain connects TRBV28 to TRBJ2-1; a weak D match, TRBD2 (6 bases). V lost 6 bases to trimming and J lost 5 bases, with 17 bases between them. This CDR3 spans 15 amino acids. Germline V gene lookup returns CDR1 MDHEN and CDR2 SYDVKM. CDR3 loop: CASRPTGTSNNEQFF. The CDR3 DNA reads as TGTGCCAGCAGACCGACCGGGACTTCAAACAATGAGCAGTTCTTC.

This clone has just one count. V gene TRBV28 combines with J gene TRBJ2-5; D is uncertain. Germline loops: CDR1 MDHEN, CDR2 SYDVKM. Trimming took 3 bases from V and 5 from J, leaving 10 bases between them. CDR3 length equals 13 residues. In DNA form, the CDR3 reads TGTGCCAGCAGTTTGGAACCAGACGAGACCCAGTACTTC. It encodes CASSLEPDETQYF.

This clone was detected once. The V call is TRBV7-9, the J call TRBJ1-1, with 7 bases fitting TRBD1. This CDR3 is built from 16 residues. With 0 bases clipped from V and 3 bases from J, the junction kept 7 bases outside the gene matches. Germline CDR1 reads SEHNR; CDR2 reads FQNEAQ (reference sequence). The DNA for the CDR3 is TGTGCCAGCAGCTTAGCCCTACAGGGGTGGGACACTGAAGCTTTCTTT. Encoded protein: CASSLALQGWDTEAFF.

Points on this clone: A much bigger clone sits one base away, suggesting this may be a read error. The V and J genes are TRBV6-4 and TRBJ2-1; 10 bases agree with TRBD2. CDR1 MRHNA and CDR2 SNTAGT come from the germline V gene. The CDR3 loop spans 15 amino acids. V lost 4 bases, J lost 0 bases, and 0 bases stayed unmatched. DNA of the CDR3: TGTGCCAGCAGTGGGACTAGCGGCTCCTACAATGAGCAGTTCTTC. Its protein product is CASSGTSGSYNEQFF.

The V and J genes are TRBV7-8 and TRBJ2-1; TRBD2 aligns across 12 bases. Germline V gene sequence: CDR1 SGHVS, CDR2 FQNEAQ. The CDR3 sequence is 18 residues long. The V segment lost 1 base and the J segment 0 bases; nucleotides outside the gene matches: 4. CDR3 in DNA: TGTGCCAGCAGCTTAGGTGGACTAGCGGGACTCTCCTACAATGAGCAGTTCTTC. This translates into CASSLGGLAGLSYNEQFF.

CDR3 sequence reads: CASSATGELFF. The DNA of the CDR3 is TGTGCCAGCAGCGCTACCGGGGAGCTGTTTTTT. V usage is TRBV9 and J usage is TRBJ2-2; D ambiguous. Germline CDR1 and CDR2: SGDLS and YYNGEE. The length of the CDR3 is 11 residues. Deletions cut 3 bases from V and 5 bases from J, with 2 bases between.

The chain joins TRBV7-6 to TRBJ2-2; a weak D match, TRBD1 (7 bases). There are 16 residues in the CDR3. The germline CDR1 and CDR2 sequences are SGHVS and FNYEAQ. V was pared by 1 base and J by 5 bases, with 14 bases between. This CDR3 reads CASSLVVQGGTGELFF. Here the CDR3 DNA reads TGTGCCAGCAGCTTAGTGGTCCAGGGGGGTACCGGGGAGCTGTTTTTT.